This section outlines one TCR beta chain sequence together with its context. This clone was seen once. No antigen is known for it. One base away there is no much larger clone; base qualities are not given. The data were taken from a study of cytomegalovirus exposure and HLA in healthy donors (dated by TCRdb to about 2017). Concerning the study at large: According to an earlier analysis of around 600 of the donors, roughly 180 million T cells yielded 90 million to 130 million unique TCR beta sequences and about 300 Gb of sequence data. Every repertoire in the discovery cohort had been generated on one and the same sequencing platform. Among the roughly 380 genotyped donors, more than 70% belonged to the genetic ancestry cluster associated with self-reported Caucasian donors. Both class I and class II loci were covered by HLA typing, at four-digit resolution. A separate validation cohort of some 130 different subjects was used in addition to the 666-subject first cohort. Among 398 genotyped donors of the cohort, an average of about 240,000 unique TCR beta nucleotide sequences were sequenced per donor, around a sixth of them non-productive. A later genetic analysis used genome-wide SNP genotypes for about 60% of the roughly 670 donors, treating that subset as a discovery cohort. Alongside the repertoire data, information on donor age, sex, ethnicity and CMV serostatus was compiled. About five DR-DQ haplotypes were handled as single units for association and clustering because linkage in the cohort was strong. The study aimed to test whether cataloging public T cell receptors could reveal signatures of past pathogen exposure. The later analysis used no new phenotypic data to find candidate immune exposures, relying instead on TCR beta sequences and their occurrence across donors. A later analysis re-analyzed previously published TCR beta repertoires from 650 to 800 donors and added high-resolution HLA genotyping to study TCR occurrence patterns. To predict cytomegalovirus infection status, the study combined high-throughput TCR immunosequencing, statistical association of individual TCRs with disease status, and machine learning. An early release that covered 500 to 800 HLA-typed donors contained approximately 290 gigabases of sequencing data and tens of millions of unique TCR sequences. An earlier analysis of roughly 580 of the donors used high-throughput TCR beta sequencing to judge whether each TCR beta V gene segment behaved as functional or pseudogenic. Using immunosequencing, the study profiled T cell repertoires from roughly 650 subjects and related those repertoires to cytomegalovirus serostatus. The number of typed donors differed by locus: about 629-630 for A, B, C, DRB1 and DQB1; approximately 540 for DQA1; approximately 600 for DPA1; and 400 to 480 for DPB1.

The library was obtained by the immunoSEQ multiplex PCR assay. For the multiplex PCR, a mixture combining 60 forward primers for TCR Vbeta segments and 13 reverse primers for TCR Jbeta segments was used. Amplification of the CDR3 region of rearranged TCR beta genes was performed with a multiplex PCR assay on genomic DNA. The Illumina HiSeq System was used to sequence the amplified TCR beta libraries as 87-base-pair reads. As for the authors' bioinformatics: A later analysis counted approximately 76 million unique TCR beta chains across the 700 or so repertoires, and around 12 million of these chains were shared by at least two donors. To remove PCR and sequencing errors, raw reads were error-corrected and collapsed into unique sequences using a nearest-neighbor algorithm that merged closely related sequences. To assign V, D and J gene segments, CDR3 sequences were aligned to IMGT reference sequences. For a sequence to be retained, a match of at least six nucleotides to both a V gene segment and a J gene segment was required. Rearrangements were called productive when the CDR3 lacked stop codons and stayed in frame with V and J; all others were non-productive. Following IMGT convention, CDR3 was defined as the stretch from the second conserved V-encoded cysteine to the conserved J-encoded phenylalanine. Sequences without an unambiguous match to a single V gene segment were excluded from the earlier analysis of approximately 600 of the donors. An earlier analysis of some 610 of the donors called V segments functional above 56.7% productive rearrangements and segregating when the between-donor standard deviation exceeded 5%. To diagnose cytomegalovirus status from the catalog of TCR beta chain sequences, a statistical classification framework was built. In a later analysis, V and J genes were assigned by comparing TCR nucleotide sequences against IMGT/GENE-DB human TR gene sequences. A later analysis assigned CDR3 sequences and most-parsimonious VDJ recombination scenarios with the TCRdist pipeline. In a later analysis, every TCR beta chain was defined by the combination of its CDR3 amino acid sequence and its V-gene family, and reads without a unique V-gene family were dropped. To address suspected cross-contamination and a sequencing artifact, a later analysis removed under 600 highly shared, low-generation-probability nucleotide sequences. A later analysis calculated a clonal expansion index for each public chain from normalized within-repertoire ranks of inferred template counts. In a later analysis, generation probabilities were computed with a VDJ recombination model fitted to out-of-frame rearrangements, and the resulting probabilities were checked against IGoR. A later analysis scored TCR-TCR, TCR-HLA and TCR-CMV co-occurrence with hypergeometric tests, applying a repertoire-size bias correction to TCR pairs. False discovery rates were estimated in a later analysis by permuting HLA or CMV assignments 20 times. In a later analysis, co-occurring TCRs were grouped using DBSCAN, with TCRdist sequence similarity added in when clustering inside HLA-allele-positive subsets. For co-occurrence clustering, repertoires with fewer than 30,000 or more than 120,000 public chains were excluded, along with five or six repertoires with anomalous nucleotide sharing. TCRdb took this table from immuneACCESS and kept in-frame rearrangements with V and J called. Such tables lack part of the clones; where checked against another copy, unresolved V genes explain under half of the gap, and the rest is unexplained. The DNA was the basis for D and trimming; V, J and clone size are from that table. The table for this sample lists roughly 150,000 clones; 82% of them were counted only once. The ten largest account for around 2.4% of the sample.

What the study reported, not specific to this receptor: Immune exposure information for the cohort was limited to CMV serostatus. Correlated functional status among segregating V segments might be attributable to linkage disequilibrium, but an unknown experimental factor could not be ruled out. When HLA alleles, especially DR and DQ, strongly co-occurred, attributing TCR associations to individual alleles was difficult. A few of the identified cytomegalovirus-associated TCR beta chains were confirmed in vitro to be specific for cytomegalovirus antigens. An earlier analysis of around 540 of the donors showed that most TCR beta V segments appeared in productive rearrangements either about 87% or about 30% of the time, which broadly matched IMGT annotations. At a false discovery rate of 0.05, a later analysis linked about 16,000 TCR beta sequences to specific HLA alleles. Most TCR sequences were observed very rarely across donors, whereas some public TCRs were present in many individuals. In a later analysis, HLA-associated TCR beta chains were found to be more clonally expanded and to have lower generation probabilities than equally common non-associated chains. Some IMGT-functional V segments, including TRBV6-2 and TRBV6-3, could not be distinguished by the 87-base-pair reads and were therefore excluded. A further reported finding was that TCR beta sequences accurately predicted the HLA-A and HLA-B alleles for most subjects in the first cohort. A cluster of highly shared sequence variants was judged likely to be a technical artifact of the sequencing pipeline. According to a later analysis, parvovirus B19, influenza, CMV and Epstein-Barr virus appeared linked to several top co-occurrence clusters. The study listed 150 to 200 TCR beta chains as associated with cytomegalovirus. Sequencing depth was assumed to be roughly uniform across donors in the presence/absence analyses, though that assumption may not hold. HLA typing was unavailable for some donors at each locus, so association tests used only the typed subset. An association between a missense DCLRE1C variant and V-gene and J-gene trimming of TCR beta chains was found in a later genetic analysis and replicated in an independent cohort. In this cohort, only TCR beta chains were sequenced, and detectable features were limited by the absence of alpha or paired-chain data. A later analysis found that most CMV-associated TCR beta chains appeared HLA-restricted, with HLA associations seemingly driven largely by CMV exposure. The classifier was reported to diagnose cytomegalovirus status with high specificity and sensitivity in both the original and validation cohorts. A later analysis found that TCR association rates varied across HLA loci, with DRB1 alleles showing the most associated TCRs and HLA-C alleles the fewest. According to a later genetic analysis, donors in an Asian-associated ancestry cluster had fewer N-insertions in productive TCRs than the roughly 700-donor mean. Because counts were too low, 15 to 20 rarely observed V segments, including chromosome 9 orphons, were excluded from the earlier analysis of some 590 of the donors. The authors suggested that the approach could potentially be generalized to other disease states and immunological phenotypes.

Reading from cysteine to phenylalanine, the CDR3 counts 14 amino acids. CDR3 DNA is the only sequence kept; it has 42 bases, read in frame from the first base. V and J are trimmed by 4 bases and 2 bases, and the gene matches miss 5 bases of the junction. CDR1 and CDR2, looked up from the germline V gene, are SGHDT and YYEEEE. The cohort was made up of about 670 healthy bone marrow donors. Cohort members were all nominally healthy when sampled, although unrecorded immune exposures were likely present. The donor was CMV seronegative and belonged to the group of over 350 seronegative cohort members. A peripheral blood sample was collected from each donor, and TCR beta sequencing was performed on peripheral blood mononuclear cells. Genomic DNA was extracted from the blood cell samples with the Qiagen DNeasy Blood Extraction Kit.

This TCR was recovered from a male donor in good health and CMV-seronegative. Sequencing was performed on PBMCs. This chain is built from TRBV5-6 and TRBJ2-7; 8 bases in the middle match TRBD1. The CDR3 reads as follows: CASSPVDRAYEQYF. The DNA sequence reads TGTGCCAGCAGCCCGGTGGACAGGGCCTACGAGCAGTACTTC. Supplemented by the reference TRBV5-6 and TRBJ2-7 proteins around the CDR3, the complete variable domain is DAGVTQSPTHLIKTRGQQVTLRCSPKSGHDTVSWYQQALGQGPQFIFQYYEEEERQRGNFPDRFSGHQFPNYSSELNVNALLLGDSALYLCASSPVDRAYEQYFGPGTRLTVT.